The subject of this entry is one T cell receptor beta chain. Its specificity is not known. The data were taken from a study of cytotoxic CD8 clonotypes in ibrutinib-treated CLL. Study-level points and caveats: Among the clonotypes, public ones were uncommon and contracted or held stable on treatment.

The CDR3 consists of 15 residues. Germline values: CDR1 MDHEN, CDR2 SYDVKM. With 3 bases removed from V and 1 base from J, the gap between germline ends came to 11 bases. TCR beta library input comprised around 2 micrograms of genomic DNA from cryopreserved PBMCs. Libraries were prepared by immunoSEQ multiplex PCR; TCRdb keeps only in-frame clonotypes and omits some of them. Among approximately 140,000 clones listed, approximately 75% were seen once. The chain is built from TRBV28 and TRBJ2-3; D remains ambiguous. The sample here was PBMCs, taken after 12 months of ibrutinib treatment. This receptor was obtained from a human donor with chronic lymphocytic leukemia. The DNA of the CDR3 is TGTGCCAGCAGTTTGAGGTTTTTAGGCACAGATACGCAGTATTTT. Translating it yields CASSLRFLGTDTQYF.